Below, 29 T cell receptor beta chains from the same sample are listed, as sequenced in a study of T-cell reconstitution after alpha-beta-depleted transplantation in children. Researchers prepared the TCRbeta library using unique molecular identifiers, the study reports. TCRdb used MiXCR to reprocess the PCR reads, holding one entry per CDR3 protein. The sample includes over 550,000 distinct CDR3 sequences, about 10% seen only once; the top ten take about 4.3%. The sequenced sample was PBMCs from the stem cell graft donor, obtained from the stem cell graft. These receptors were taken from a human donor who donated a stem cell graft to a child with acute myeloid leukemia.

This clonotype was seen more than once but under ten times. The CDR3 DNA is TGCAGTGCCGCTGGGGCGGCCGGAGTGGCGATCGGGAATGAGCAGTTCTTC. This sequence encodes CSAAGAAGVAIGNEQFF. V and J are TRBV20-1 and TRBJ2-1, with D tentatively TRBD1 (5 bases). The V end lost 6 bases, the J end lost 7 bases, and 28 bases lay between the germline ends. This CDR3 spans 17 amino acids. In germline, CDR1 is DFQATT, CDR2 SNEGSKA (reference sequence).

This clonotype came up a few times. The rearrangement links TRBV7-3 to TRBJ2-3, with D maybe TRBD2 (6 bases). The length of the CDR3 is 15 residues. Germline V CDR1 and CDR2: SGHTA, FQGTGA. Trimming stripped 4 bases from V and 4 bases from J, with 15 bases between. CDR3 in amino acids: CASSSGSPWSDTQYF. The CDR3 nucleotides read TGTGCCAGCAGCTCCGGGAGCCCATGGTCAGATACGCAGTATTTT.

V usage is TRBV9 and J usage is TRBJ2-3, with a possible D match to TRBD1 (7 bases). This CDR3 has 17 residues. Trimming removed 3 bases at V and 0 bases at J, with 17 bases between. Germline assignment: CDR1 SGDLS and CDR2 YYNGEE. The CDR3: CASSDARGTPSTDTQYF. CDR3 in DNA: TGTGCCAGCAGCGATGCCAGGGGGACTCCTAGCACAGATACGCAGTATTTT.

The sample holds many counts of this clonotype. The chain has TRBV6-2 or TRBV6-3 and TRBJ1-1, with D tentatively TRBD1 (5 bases). V gave up 5 bases and J gave up 8 bases, with 21 bases separating them. CDR3 length equals 15 residues. Germline values: CDR1 MNHEY, CDR2 SVGEGT. In nucleotides, the CDR3 is TGTGCCAGCAGTGACGGGGCAGCGCGGGCGACGGAAGCTTTCTTT. It specifies CASSDGAARATEAFF.

Ten or more counts support this clonotype. V is TRBV20-1 and J is TRBJ2-1; the D gene is possibly TRBD2 (7 bases). CDR3 length equals 15 residues. From germline, CDR1 is DFQATT and CDR2 SNEGSKA (reference sequence). V was shortened by 6 bases and J by 7 bases, with 22 bases between the two germline ends. The CDR3 loop is CSAQWGGQFRNEQFF. The CDR3 bases are TGCAGTGCCCAGTGGGGGGGGCAGTTCAGGAATGAGCAGTTCTTC.

This clonotype was seen ten or more times. J is TRBJ2-7 and V is TRBV6-5; D gene uncertain. The CDR3 consists of 13 residues. V gave up 7 bases and J gave up 1 base, with 11 bases separating them. The germline CDR1 and CDR2 sequences are MNHEY and SVGAGI. For the CDR3, the DNA is TGTGCCAGCACGTCCCTCGCGTCCTACGAGCAGTACTTC. It codes for CASTSLASYEQYF.

This clonotype occurred many times. The V and J genes are TRBV18 and TRBJ2-5; a weak D match, TRBD1 (5 bases). The germline gives CDR1 KGHSH, CDR2 LQKENI. V shed 1 base and J shed 2 bases, with 8 bases lying between them. CDR3 length: 14 residues. The CDR3 protein is CASSPLRGQETQYF. Here the CDR3 DNA reads TGTGCCAGCTCACCACTAAGGGGTCAAGAGACCCAGTACTTC.

This clonotype turned up a few times. This chain links TRBV14 with TRBJ2-1; 8 bases line up with TRBD2. The CDR3 loop spans 17 amino acids. Losses at the gene ends were 0 bases for V and 3 bases for J; bases not matched to a gene: 7. The germline V gene encodes CDR1 SGHDN and CDR2 FVKESK. The CDR3 region is CASSQDPAGGIYNEQFF. CDR3 nucleotides: TGTGCCAGCAGCCAAGATCCCGCGGGAGGAATCTACAATGAGCAGTTCTTC.

This clonotype was counted ten times or more. This chain joins TRBV6-1 and TRBJ1-1; D may be TRBD1 (5 bases). Trimming took off 6 bases at V and 1 base at J, with 18 bases between the two ends. The CDR3 has 16 residues. In germline, CDR1 is MNHNS, CDR2 SASEGT. The CDR3 reads CASRPSRVAANTEAFF. CDR3 in DNA: TGTGCCAGCAGACCCTCCAGGGTGGCGGCGAACACTGAAGCTTTCTTT.

This clonotype was seen only a few times. The CDR3 region has the DNA TGTGCCAGCAGCTTAGCTTTCGGCTCTGGAAACACCATATATTTT. It codes for CASSLAFGSGNTIYF. The chain recombines TRBV7-2 with TRBJ1-3; D gene uncertain. Germline values: CDR1 SGHTA, CDR2 FQGNSA. Trimming left V 0 bases short and J 0 bases short, with 6 bases between. The CDR3 extends over 15 amino acids. The whole variable domain, filled in from reference TRBV7-2 and TRBJ1-3, reads GAGVSQSPSNKVTEKGKDVELRCDPISGHTALYWYRQSLGQGLEFLIYFQGNSAPDKSGLPSDRFSAERTGGSVSTLTIQRTQQEDSAVYLCASSLAFGSGNTIYFGEGSWLTVV.

The chain carries TRBV4-3 and TRBJ2-2, with D hard to call. CDR1 and CDR2 from the germline V gene are LGHNA and YSLEER. V lost 1 base, J lost 0 bases, and 6 bases lay in between. This CDR3 has 15 amino acids. The CDR3 DNA sequence: TGCGCCAGCAGCCAAGTTTTCGCGAACACCGGGGAGCTGTTTTTT. Protein: CASSQVFANTGELFF.

The chain carries TRBV15 and TRBJ1-2; D is uncertain. Trimming took off 6 bases at V and 8 bases at J, with 19 bases between the two ends. CDR1 and CDR2 from the germline V gene are LNHNV and YYDKDF (reference sequence). This CDR3 contains 14 residues. The CDR3 sequence: CATSRAMTVGGYTF. In DNA, the CDR3 is TGTGCCACCAGTAGGGCTATGACTGTAGGGGGCTACACCTTC.

The CDR3 nucleotides read TGTGCCAGCAGCCGTCGGCCTCAAGAAGGGAGCGACGAGCAGTACTTC. Translation: CASSRRPQEGSDEQYF. The V gene is TRBV5-5, the J gene TRBJ2-7; the D gene is possibly TRBD2 (5 bases). V lost 4 bases to trimming and J lost 5 bases, with 22 bases between them. The CDR3 loop spans 16 amino acids. Per the germline V gene, CDR1 is SGHKS and CDR2 is YYEKEE (reference sequence).

This sequence joins TRBV11-3 and TRBJ2-3, with D perhaps matching TRBD1 (6 bases). The germline V gene encodes CDR1 SGHNT and CDR2 YENEEA. The CDR3 sequence is 16 residues long. The V end lost 1 base, the J end lost 4 bases, and 15 bases lay between the germline ends. For the CDR3, the DNA is TGTGCCAGCAGCTTAGGAGGCAGGGGACGGGCAGATACGCAGTATTTT. It yields the protein CASSLGGRGRADTQYF.

This clonotype was seen only a few times. The chain uses TRBV28 and TRBJ1-2; D ambiguous. The V end was cut by 2 bases, the J end by 7 bases, with 8 bases between. Germline CDR1 and CDR2: MDHEN and SYDVKM. There are 12 residues in the CDR3. The CDR3 here is CASSLGLTGYTF. Written as DNA, the CDR3 is TGTGCCAGCAGTTTAGGGTTGACTGGCTACACCTTC.

This clonotype was seen a handful of times. The chain uses TRBV4-2 and TRBJ2-1; 9 nucleotides align to TRBD2. With 4 bases clipped from V and 7 bases from J, the junction kept 14 bases outside the gene matches. Germline V CDR1 and CDR2: LGHNA, YNFKEQ. This CDR3 spans 17 amino acids. CDR3 region: CASSPNRAGGLTNEQFF. The CDR3 nucleotides read TGTGCCAGCAGCCCCAACCGGGCGGGAGGGCTTACAAATGAGCAGTTCTTC.

The table lists this clonotype with many counts. The chain uses TRBV28 and TRBJ1-1, with D uncertain. Trimming cost V 7 bases and J 2 bases, with 14 bases left between them. The CDR3 is 14 amino acids. In germline, CDR1 is MDHEN, CDR2 SYDVKM. CDR3 sequence: CASTLIRVNTEAFF. The CDR3 DNA reads as TGTGCCAGCACTCTAATTAGGGTAAACACTGAAGCTTTCTTT.

V and J are TRBV30 and TRBJ1-1; D remains unclear. V was clipped by 3 bases and J by 2 bases, with 10 bases between them. Germline V gene data show CDR1 as GTSNPN and CDR2 as SVGIG (reference sequence). The CDR3 totals 13 residues. For the CDR3, the DNA is TGTGCCTGGAGGGGCGGAGGCAACACTGAAGCTTTCTTT. Its protein product is CAWRGGGNTEAFF.

The chain uses TRBV12-3 or TRBV12-4 and TRBJ2-1; tentative D call: TRBD2 (6 bases). The V end was cut by 3 bases, the J end by 8 bases, with 11 bases between. The CDR3 covers 13 residues. CDR3: CASSFSGSHEQFF. The CDR3 bases are TGTGCCAGCAGTTTTTCCGGGAGTCATGAGCAGTTCTTC.

This clonotype showed up just a few times. DNA of the CDR3: TGTGCCAGCAGTTCGCCCACCCTGAGCTCCTACGAGCAGTACTTC. Its translation is CASSSPTLSSYEQYF. The rearrangement links TRBV6-5 to TRBJ2-7; D is unresolved. Germline CDR1 reads MNHEY; CDR2 reads SVGAGI. V was cut by 4 bases and J by 0 bases, with 13 bases left in between. This CDR3 has 15 amino acids.

This clonotype has ten or more counts. The chain is built from TRBV6-5 and TRBJ1-2; tentative D call: TRBD1 (6 bases). V was clipped by 6 bases and J by 1 base, with 12 bases between them. This CDR3 comprises 14 residues. Germline assignment: CDR1 MNHEY and CDR2 SVGAGI. CDR3 DNA sequence: TGTGCCAGCAGGGGGGACACTAGTAACTATGGCTACACCTTC. Translating it yields CASRGDTSNYGYTF.

The V gene is TRBV20-1, the J gene TRBJ1-1, with D possibly matching TRBD1 (6 bases). The CDR3 consists of 13 residues. Germline-derived CDR1 and CDR2 are DFQATT and SNEGSKA (reference sequence). Between the trimmed V and J ends, which lost 3 bases and 5 bases, there was a span of 13 bases. CDR3 DNA sequence: TGCAGTGCTAGTGGGCAGGGGAAGACTGAAGCTTTCTTT. This gives the protein CSASGQGKTEAFF.

DNA for the CDR3: TGTGCCAGCAAGGGCGAACTAGCGGGAGAGGACGGGGAGCTGTTTTTT. It codes for CASKGELAGEDGELFF. The chain combines TRBV6-2 or TRBV6-3 with TRBJ2-2; 11 nucleotides line up with TRBD2. The CDR3 contains 16 residues. Germline assignment: CDR1 MNHEY and CDR2 SVGEGT. The junction had 11 bases not matched to a gene; V was cut back by 7 bases and J by 7 bases.

The rearrangement links TRBV20-1 to TRBJ2-1; 10 nucleotides align to TRBD2. Germline V gene data show CDR1 as DFQATT and CDR2 as SNEGSKA (reference sequence). V was clipped by 4 bases and J by 5 bases; unmatched bases: 5. CDR3 length: 14 residues. CDR3 in amino acids: CSAIKTSGHNEQFF. The CDR3 DNA sequence: TGCAGTGCTATTAAGACTAGCGGGCACAATGAGCAGTTCTTC.

This rearrangement joins TRBV7-2 to TRBJ1-1; possibly TRBD1 for D (6 bases). Germline V lookup: CDR1 SGHTA, CDR2 FQGNSA. Between the trimmed V and J ends, which lost 6 bases and 0 bases, there was a span of 14 bases. This CDR3 has 15 amino acids. The CDR3 DNA is TGTGCCAGCAGACGCTCGGGACAAATGAACACTGAAGCTTTCTTT. It specifies CASRRSGQMNTEAFF.

The chain couples TRBV7-3 to TRBJ2-3; tentatively, D is TRBD1 (5 bases). V shed 5 bases and J shed 0 bases, with 12 bases lying between them. The CDR3 has 15 amino acids. Germline values: CDR1 SGHTA, CDR2 FQGTGA. CDR3 DNA sequence: TGTGCCAGCAGCGAAGGGGTGGGAAGCACAGATACGCAGTATTTT. Translated: CASSEGVGSTDTQYF.

The J gene is TRBJ2-2, the V gene TRBV12-3 or TRBV12-4, with 7 bases matching TRBD1. Losses at the gene ends were 7 bases for V and 7 bases for J; bases not matched to a gene: 15. This CDR3 has 16 residues. The CDR3 DNA reads as TGTGCCAGCACCCTGCACACTAAGGGGGCGGACGGGGAGCTGTTTTTT. Its protein product is CASTLHTKGADGELFF.

V and J are TRBV12-3 or TRBV12-4 and TRBJ2-1, with 7 bases fitting TRBD2. There are 12 residues in the CDR3. J was trimmed by 6 bases and V by 6 bases; bases with no gene match: 2. CDR3 sequence reads: CASRRLANEQFF. The CDR3 nucleotides are TGTGCCAGCAGAAGACTAGCCAATGAGCAGTTCTTC.

The J gene is TRBJ2-7, the V gene TRBV5-1; 8 nucleotides align to TRBD1. This CDR3 is 14 amino acids long. Germline CDR1 SGHRS, CDR2 YFSETQ. The junction had 5 bases not matched to a gene; V was cut back by 3 bases and J by 3 bases. DNA of the CDR3: TGCGCCAGCAGCTCCGGGACAGGTAACTACGAGCAGTACTTC. Translation: CASSSGTGNYEQYF.